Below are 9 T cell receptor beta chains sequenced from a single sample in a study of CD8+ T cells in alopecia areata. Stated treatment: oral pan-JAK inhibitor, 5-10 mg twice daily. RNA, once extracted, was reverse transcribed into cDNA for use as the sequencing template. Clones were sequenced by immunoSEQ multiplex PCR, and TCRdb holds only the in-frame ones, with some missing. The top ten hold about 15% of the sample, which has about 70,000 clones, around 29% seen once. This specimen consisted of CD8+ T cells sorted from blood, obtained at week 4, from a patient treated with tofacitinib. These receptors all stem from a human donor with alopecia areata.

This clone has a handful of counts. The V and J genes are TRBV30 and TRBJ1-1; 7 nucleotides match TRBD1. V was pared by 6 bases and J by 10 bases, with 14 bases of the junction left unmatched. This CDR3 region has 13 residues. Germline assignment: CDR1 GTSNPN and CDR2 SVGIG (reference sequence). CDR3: CACQTGFPPGAFF. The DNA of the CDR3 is TGTGCCTGCCAGACAGGGTTCCCACCTGGAGCTTTCTTT.

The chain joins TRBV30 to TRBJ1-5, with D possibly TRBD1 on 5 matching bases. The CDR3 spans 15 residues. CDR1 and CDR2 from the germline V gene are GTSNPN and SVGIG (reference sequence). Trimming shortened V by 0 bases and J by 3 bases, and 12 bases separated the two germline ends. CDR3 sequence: CAWSVLGTVNQPQHF. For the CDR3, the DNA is TGTGCCTGGAGTGTACTCGGGACGGTCAATCAGCCCCAGCATTTT.

The CDR3 DNA is TGCAGCGTTGTGTTTGGAGGTTCCTACAATGAGCAGTTCTTC. This sequence encodes CSVVFGGSYNEQFF. The V call is TRBV29-1, the J call TRBJ2-1, with a possible D match to TRBD2 (5 bases). This CDR3 comprises 14 residues. V was clipped by 4 bases and J by 1 base, with 11 bases between them. The V gene's germline CDR1 is SQVTM and CDR2 ANQGSEA.

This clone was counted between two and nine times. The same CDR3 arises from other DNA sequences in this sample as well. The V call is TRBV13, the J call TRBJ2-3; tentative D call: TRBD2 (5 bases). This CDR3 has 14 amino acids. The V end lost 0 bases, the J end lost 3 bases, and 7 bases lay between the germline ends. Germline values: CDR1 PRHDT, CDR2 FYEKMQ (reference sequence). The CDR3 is CASSLGRGTDTQYF. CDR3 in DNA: TGTGCCAGCAGCTTAGGTCGGGGAACAGATACGCAGTATTTT.

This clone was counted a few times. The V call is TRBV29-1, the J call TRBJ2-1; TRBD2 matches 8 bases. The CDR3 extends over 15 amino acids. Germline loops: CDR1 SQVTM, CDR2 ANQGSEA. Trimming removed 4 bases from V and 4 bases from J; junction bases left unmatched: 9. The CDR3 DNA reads TGCAGCGTTGCCCCAGGCAGCGGGAGTTACAATGAGCAGTTCTTC. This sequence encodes CSVAPGSGSYNEQFF.

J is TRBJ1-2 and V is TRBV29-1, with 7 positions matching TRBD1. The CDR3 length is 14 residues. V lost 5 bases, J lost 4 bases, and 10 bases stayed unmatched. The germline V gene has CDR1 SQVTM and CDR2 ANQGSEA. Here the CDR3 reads CSVLPTGKGYGYTF. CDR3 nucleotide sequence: TGCAGCGTTTTACCGACAGGGAAGGGCTATGGCTACACCTTC.

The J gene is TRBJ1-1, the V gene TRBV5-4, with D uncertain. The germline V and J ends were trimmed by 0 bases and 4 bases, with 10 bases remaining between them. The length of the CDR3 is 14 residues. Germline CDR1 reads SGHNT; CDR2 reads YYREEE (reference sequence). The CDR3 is CASSLATLSTEAFF. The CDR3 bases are TGTGCCAGCAGCTTGGCCACATTATCCACTGAAGCTTTCTTT.

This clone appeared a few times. The CDR3 DNA reads as TGCAGTGAGGAGGGGGGCTACACCTTC. Residues: CSEEGGYTF. This rearrangement joins TRBV20-1 to TRBJ1-2; tentative D call: TRBD1 (5 bases). This CDR3 comprises 9 residues. Germline loops: CDR1 DFQATT, CDR2 SNEGSKA (reference sequence). The germline V and J ends were trimmed by 7 bases and 8 bases, with 8 bases remaining between them.

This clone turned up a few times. CDR3 region: CASSIGGSSHEQYF. As DNA, the CDR3 is TGTGCCAGTAGTATCGGTGGGAGTAGCCACGAGCAGTACTTC. The chain uses TRBV19 and TRBJ2-7; the D gene is possibly TRBD2 (5 bases). Trimming removed 3 bases from V and 5 bases from J, with 14 bases in between. Germline assignment: CDR1 LNHDA and CDR2 SQIVND (reference sequence). The CDR3 extends over 14 amino acids.